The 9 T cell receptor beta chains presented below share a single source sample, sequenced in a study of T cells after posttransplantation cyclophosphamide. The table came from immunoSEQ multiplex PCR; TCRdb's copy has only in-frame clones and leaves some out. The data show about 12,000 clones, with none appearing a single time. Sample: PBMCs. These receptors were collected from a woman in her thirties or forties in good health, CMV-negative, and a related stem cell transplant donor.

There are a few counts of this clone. The CDR3 sequence is CASSLTSAGVGPDTQYF. CDR3 in DNA: TGTGCCAGCAGCTTAACGTCAGCGGGAGTGGGGCCAGATACGCAGTATTTT. The J gene is TRBJ2-3, the V gene TRBV7-3, with TRBD2 matching 8 bases. The CDR3 contains 17 residues. Germline-derived CDR1 and CDR2 are SGHTA and FQGTGA. V shed 0 bases and J 4 bases; nucleotides not matched to a gene: 9.

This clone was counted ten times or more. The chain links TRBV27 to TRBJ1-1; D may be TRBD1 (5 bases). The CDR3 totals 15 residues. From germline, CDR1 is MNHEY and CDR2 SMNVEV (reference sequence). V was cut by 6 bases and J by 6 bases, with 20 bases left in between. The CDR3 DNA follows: TGTGCCAGCAGGCAGGGTGCTCAAGGTTACGCTGAAGCTTTCTTT. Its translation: CASRQGAQGYAEAFF.

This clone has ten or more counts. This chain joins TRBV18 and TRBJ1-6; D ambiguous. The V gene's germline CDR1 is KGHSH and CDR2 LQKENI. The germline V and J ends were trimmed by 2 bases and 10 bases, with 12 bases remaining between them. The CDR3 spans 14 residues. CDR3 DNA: TGTGCCAGCTCACCAGCGGAGGCTCTATCACCCCTCCACTTT. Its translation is CASSPAEALSPLHF.

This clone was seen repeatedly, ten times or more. The CDR3 coding sequence is TGCAGCGTTGCAGGGGGCGAAGAGACCCAGTACTTC. Translated, it gives CSVAGGEETQYF. The genes are TRBV29-1 and TRBJ2-5; 8 bases are shared with TRBD1. V was pared by 4 bases and J by 3 bases, with 1 base of the junction left unmatched. Germline CDR1 SQVTM, CDR2 ANQGSEA. The length of the CDR3 is 12 residues.

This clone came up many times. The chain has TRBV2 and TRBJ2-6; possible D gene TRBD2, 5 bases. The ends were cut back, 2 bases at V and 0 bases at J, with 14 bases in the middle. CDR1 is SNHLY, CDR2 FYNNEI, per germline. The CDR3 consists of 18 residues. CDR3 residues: CASSEKEARLSGANVLTF. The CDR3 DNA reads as TGTGCCAGCAGTGAAAAGGAGGCCAGGCTCTCTGGGGCCAACGTCCTGACTTTC.

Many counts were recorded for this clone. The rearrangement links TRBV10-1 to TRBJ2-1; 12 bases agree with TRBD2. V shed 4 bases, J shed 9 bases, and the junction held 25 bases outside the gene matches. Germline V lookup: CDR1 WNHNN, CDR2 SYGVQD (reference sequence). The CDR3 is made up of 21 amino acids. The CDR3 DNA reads TGCGCCAGCAGTGTATTCTGGGGCTGGAATAGACTAGCGGGAGTTTTCGGTGAGCAGTTCTTC. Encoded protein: CASSVFWGWNRLAGVFGEQFF.

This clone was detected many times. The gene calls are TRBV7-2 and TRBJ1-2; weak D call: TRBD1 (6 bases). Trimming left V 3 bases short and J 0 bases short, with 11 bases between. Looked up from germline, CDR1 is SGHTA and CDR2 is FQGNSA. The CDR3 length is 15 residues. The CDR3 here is CASSFQTGANYGYTF. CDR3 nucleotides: TGTGCCAGCAGCTTCCAGACAGGAGCTAACTATGGCTACACCTTC.

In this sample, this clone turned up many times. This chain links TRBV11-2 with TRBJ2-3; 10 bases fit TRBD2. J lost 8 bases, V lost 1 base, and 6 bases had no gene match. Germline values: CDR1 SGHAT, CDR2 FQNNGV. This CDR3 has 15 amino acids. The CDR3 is CASSLGGTSAPTQYF. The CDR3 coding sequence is TGTGCCAGCAGCTTAGGGGGGACTAGCGCTCCTACGCAGTATTTT.

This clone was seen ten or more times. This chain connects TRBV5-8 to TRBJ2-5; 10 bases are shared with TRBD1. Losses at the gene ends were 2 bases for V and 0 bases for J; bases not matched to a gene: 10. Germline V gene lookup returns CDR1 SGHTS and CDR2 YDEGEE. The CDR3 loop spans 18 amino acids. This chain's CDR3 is CASSLIGDRGWDQETQYF. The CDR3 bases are TGTGCCAGCAGCTTAATCGGGGACAGGGGTTGGGACCAAGAGACCCAGTACTTC.